This is a list of T cell receptor beta chains from one sample in a study of blood T cell repertoires in COVID-19. Generated by immunoSEQ multiplex PCR, the TCRdb table keeps only in-frame clones and is missing some. The sample consists of some 250,000 clones, approximately 90% of them appearing once. Sequencing was done on a sample of PBMCs or T cells enriched from blood (not recorded which). The receptors come from a human donor in a cohort exposed to, infected with or recovered from COVID-19 (not recorded which). The donor label of this sample is uncertain. CDR3s include the opening cysteine and the closing phenylalanine or tryptophan.

V gene	CDR3 length	CDR3 protein
TRBV4-3	14	CASSQERGGQPQHF
TRBV11-1	16	CASSFKYRVPHSPLHF
TRBV30	13	CAWRRGGVKTQYF
TRBV6-4	15	CASSRDRNSNQPQHF
TRBV2	14	CASSKDSVNQPQHF
TRBV2	15	CASSEGTGGTGELFF
TRBV25-1	15	CASSEPTGAGEKLFF
TRBV10-3	14	CAIKGAGSNYGYTF
TRBV3-1/TRBV3-2	16	CASSQGRVQGNYGYTF
TRBV7-8	18	CASSLTWRGRIMLYGYTF
TRBV7-9	16	CASSPLQGTTNEKLFF
TRBV30	13	CALDRGRRETQYF
TRBV5-1	14	CASSLGPDSYEQYF
TRBV18	14	CASSPQQGQEKLFF
TRBV5-6	12	CASSFPGKGYTF
TRBV6-5	13	CASQDRTNSPLHF
TRBV29-1	10	CSVETGQAFF
TRBV7-2	16	CASSSGLAGGRDTQYF
TRBV6-5	14	CASSYGGAGTEAFF
TRBV6-1	14	CASSDRGMNTEAFF
TRBV7-2	13	CASSHATPAEAFF
TRBV4-2	15	CASSPGQESGNTIYF
TRBV19	16	CASSIAGLPMNTEAFF
TRBV6-1	18	CASSGRDSFNVDTGELFF
TRBV6-5	12	CATNSGANVLTF
TRBV6-5	13	CASSWGQNTEAFF
TRBV19	13	CASSNRINTEAFF
TRBV7-9	14	CASSSTSGWNEQFF
TRBV25-1	13	CASRRQFDSPLHF
TRBV7-9	14	CASSLGGIEEPQHF
TRBV27	15	CASSPTEQGPYGYTF
TRBV5-1	15	CASSLQGTANYGYTF
TRBV30	13	CAWSRTANEKLFF
TRBV7-2	15	CASSLPGTAMSQAFF
TRBV30	14	CAWRKAGGPRELFF
TRBV24-1	15	CATKLPLTGGGGYTF
TRBV21-1	15	CASSKDRDPAYEQYF
TRBV19	16	CASSGTSGAPYNEQFF